The rows below give T cell receptor beta chains drawn from one sample of a study of naive and memory T cell subsets. TCRdb called the UMI-ligation and nested PCR reads again in MiXCR, with one record for every CDR3 protein. The sample records 120,000 to 150,000 distinct CDR3 sequences, around 15% being singletons. Specimen: naive CD4+ T cells from blood. The receptor source for this set is a human donor in good health. Both conserved end residues are part of each CDR3. D genes are given only for firm matches.

v_gene	d_gene	j_gene	CDR3aa
TRBV5-4	TRBD2	TRBJ2-7	CVTSGASYEQYF
TRBV12-3/TRBV12-4	-	TRBJ2-1	CASSLGGTLNNEQFF
TRBV29-1	TRBD1	TRBJ2-7	CSVGQGAVYEQYF
TRBV29-1	-	TRBJ2-5	CSVGKKGFGYGETQYF
TRBV20-1	-	TRBJ1-5	CSASENAIHLQPQHF
TRBV28	-	TRBJ2-1	CASSLMGFYNEQFF
TRBV2	-	TRBJ1-5	CASSYTDPSQPQHF
TRBV4-1	-	TRBJ2-3	CASSRLGLNTDTQYF
TRBV6-6	-	TRBJ2-1	CASSPGGNEQFF
TRBV7-2	-	TRBJ1-1	CASSSIGGRVGTEAFF
TRBV18	-	TRBJ2-5	CASSPGQGETQYF
TRBV7-2	TRBD2	TRBJ2-5	CASSLLGGQETQYF
TRBV5-4	-	TRBJ2-1	CASSLGTSAQANNEQFF
TRBV4-2	TRBD2	TRBJ2-1	CASSQDNSGSSYNEQFF
TRBV6-2/TRBV6-3	TRBD2	TRBJ2-7	CASSSGTTVTYEQYF
TRBV12-3/TRBV12-4	TRBD2	TRBJ2-7	CASSFRDYSYEQYF
TRBV23-1	TRBD1	TRBJ2-5	CASRKNRGCTAETQYF
TRBV3-1	TRBD1	TRBJ1-2	CASSQTGVGYTF
TRBV29-1	TRBD1	TRBJ1-1	CSVGGQGAPVTEAFF
TRBV2	TRBD1	TRBJ1-4	CASRVSGTGDEKLFF
TRBV12-3/TRBV12-4	-	TRBJ1-5	CASSLGFAQPQHF
TRBV4-3	-	TRBJ1-1	CASSQDVNTEAFF
TRBV10-3	TRBD2	TRBJ2-3	CAISGLAATGGDTQYF
TRBV20-1	-	TRBJ2-3	CSAGLRAGGGTDTQYF
TRBV24-1	TRBD2	TRBJ2-5	CATSDWGLAQETQYF
TRBV29-1	-	TRBJ1-5	CSVGRDRNQPQHF
TRBV19	-	TRBJ2-1	CASRTSGGNEQFF
TRBV18	TRBD1	TRBJ1-4	CASSPSLPGQRGEKLFF
TRBV9	TRBD1	TRBJ2-1	CASSLGGPVLFF
TRBV5-1	-	TRBJ1-2	CASSLGDVSDYGYTF
TRBV20-1	-	TRBJ1-1	CSARDGWLGTEAFF
TRBV4-1	-	TRBJ1-5	CASSQTESNQPQHF
TRBV27	TRBD2	TRBJ2-1	CASSPGLAGGRSYNEQFF